This is a list of T cell receptor beta chains from one sample in a study of blood T cells in healthy people across ages. TCRdb re-derived calls from the 5' RACE reads in MiXCR, one entry per CDR3 protein. The table has roughly 900,000 distinct CDR3 sequences, roughly 48% seen once. The specimen was blood. The receptor set was obtained from a man aged 25 to 45 in good health. Both conserved end residues are part of each CDR3. D genes are given only for firm matches. For some rows the clone size is stated as once, few or many, or as a class when expanded; others skip it.

j_call: TRBJ2-1; v_call: TRBV5-4; d_call: TRBD2; clone_size: once; cdr3_aa: CASGLDGYSGGDGNEQFF; cdr3_nt: TGTGCCAGCGGCTTGGATGGATATAGCGGGGGGGATGGGAATGAGCAGTTCTTC
j_call: TRBJ2-7; v_call: TRBV12-3/TRBV12-4; d_call: TRBD2; clone_size: .; cdr3_aa: CASSEGTSGPYNEQYF; cdr3_nt: TGTGCCAGCAGTGAAGGGACTAGCGGTCCCTACAATGAGCAGTACTTC
j_call: TRBJ2-1; v_call: TRBV24-1; d_call: .; clone_size: few; cdr3_aa: CATSDPDSYNEQFF; cdr3_nt: TGTGCCACCAGTGATCCGGACAGTTACAATGAGCAGTTCTTC
j_call: TRBJ1-6; v_call: TRBV12-3/TRBV12-4; d_call: TRBD1; clone_size: .; cdr3_aa: CASSFADRVNSPLHF; cdr3_nt: TGTGCCAGCAGTTTCGCGGACAGGGTTAATTCACCCCTCCACTTT
j_call: TRBJ2-7; v_call: TRBV4-1; d_call: TRBD1; clone_size: few; cdr3_aa: CASSPQTGTGSYEQYF; cdr3_nt: TGCGCCAGCAGCCCCCAGACCGGGACAGGGTCGTACGAGCAGTACTTC
j_call: TRBJ2-1; v_call: TRBV15; d_call: .; clone_size: .; cdr3_aa: CATSRDLGGGNEQFF; cdr3_nt: TGTGCCACCAGCAGAGATCTGGGGGGAGGAAATGAGCAGTTCTTC
j_call: TRBJ1-2; v_call: TRBV25-1; d_call: .; clone_size: .; cdr3_aa: CASSVYGQRYGYTF; cdr3_nt: TGTGCCAGCAGTGTATACGGGCAGAGATATGGCTACACCTTC
j_call: TRBJ1-1; v_call: TRBV7-9; d_call: .; clone_size: medium-sized; cdr3_aa: CASSHQDGVNTEAFF; cdr3_nt: TGTGCCAGCAGCCATCAGGACGGCGTTAACACTGAAGCTTTCTTT
j_call: TRBJ2-5; v_call: TRBV5-6; d_call: .; clone_size: .; cdr3_aa: CASSSPGLIAAQETQYF; cdr3_nt: TGTGCCAGCAGTTCTCCGGGCCTTATAGCGGCCCAAGAGACCCAGTACTTC
j_call: TRBJ1-1; v_call: TRBV5-1; d_call: .; clone_size: .; cdr3_aa: CASSLTLGNTEAFF; cdr3_nt: TGTGCCAGCAGCCTTACTCTGGGGAACACTGAAGCTTTCTTT
j_call: TRBJ2-3; v_call: TRBV3-1; d_call: TRBD2; clone_size: .; cdr3_aa: CASSQDTIAGDADTQYF; cdr3_nt: TGTGCCAGCAGCCAAGATACCATAGCGGGGGACGCAGATACGCAGTATTTT